These 13 T cell receptor beta chains originate from one sample sequenced in a study of low-dose radiotherapy and immunotherapy resistance in tumors. TRAV- and TRBV-specific primers were used for first-strand cDNA, which covered alpha and beta chains. Amplification, which lasted 20 to 25 PCR cycles, used a constant-region primer and V-primer adapter to amplify TCRs. Each CDR3 protein is one row after TCRdb ran MiXCR on the reads. Among about 60,000 distinct CDR3 sequences, approximately 26% were seen once, and the ten largest hold around 5%. Time point described: before trial treatment. Sequenced material: PBMCs, taken before treatment. The receptors were gathered from a male donor with prostate cancer.

The DNA for the CDR3 is TGTGCCAGCAGTGAAGATCGGCAGGGTACAGGGGCCCAGCATTTT. Its protein product is CASSEDRQGTGAQHF. The chain uses TRBV2 and TRBJ1-5, with 7 bases identical to TRBD1. This CDR3 is built from 15 residues. Germline CDR1 reads SNHLY; CDR2 reads FYNNEI. The V and J ends lost 1 base and 11 bases, in that order; junction bases with no gene match: 11.

In its sample, this clonotype was seen many times. The chain recombines TRBV19 with TRBJ2-3; no clear D. Germline CDR1 and CDR2: LNHDA and SQIVND (reference sequence). The V and J ends lost 3 bases and 0 bases respectively, with 10 bases between them. The CDR3 contains 15 residues. The CDR3 nucleotides read TGTGCCAGTAGTATCGGGCTAGTTAGCACAGATACGCAGTATTTT. The encoded protein is CASSIGLVSTDTQYF.

Concerning this clonotype itself: This sequence is one base from a far larger clone and is likely a read error. The chain couples TRBV27 to TRBJ2-1, with D maybe TRBD2 (6 bases). Germline CDR1 is MNHEY and CDR2 is SMNVEV (reference sequence). V dropped 5 bases and J dropped 7 bases, with 12 bases sitting between them. The CDR3 is 13 residues long. CDR3 sequence reads: CASSPRRGNEQFF. CDR3 bases: TGTGCCAGCAGTCCCCGCCGGGGGAATGAGCAGTTCTTC.

This clonotype was counted at least ten times. The genes are TRBV2 and TRBJ2-2; perhaps TRBD1 as D (6 bases). Between the trimmed V and J ends, which lost 8 bases and 9 bases, there was a span of 13 bases. Germline loops: CDR1 SNHLY, CDR2 FYNNEI. The length of the CDR3 is 12 residues. The CDR3 is CASHREARELFF. The CDR3 DNA reads TGTGCCAGCCACAGGGAAGCTAGGGAGCTGTTTTTT.

This clonotype was observed many times. The genes are TRBV2 and TRBJ1-2; perhaps TRBD1 as D (6 bases). CDR1 is SNHLY, CDR2 FYNNEI, per germline. The CDR3 has 15 residues. The V gene lost 3 bases and the J gene lost 4 bases, with 15 bases spanning the gap. The CDR3 DNA reads TGTGCCAGCAGTGACTTAGGGGGGATCGGCTATGGCTACACCTTC. Amino acids: CASSDLGGIGYGYTF.

This clonotype was seen repeatedly, ten times or more. The rearrangement joins TRBV6-5 to TRBJ1-5; D is unclear. The CDR3 extends over 13 amino acids. Germline CDR1 MNHEY, CDR2 SVGAGI. V lost 2 bases, J lost 5 bases, and 7 bases lay in between. The CDR3 DNA sequence: TGTGCCAGCAGTTACAGGCCTGATCAGCCCCAGCATTTT. This sequence encodes CASSYRPDQPQHF.

This clonotype was counted a few times. The J gene is TRBJ2-7, the V gene TRBV7-9; 10 nucleotides line up with TRBD2. Looked up from germline, CDR1 is SEHNR and CDR2 is FQNEAQ (reference sequence). V lost 4 bases, J lost 4 bases, and 1 base stayed unmatched. This CDR3 comprises 13 residues. The CDR3 loop reads CASSSLAGYEQYF. CDR3 sequence (DNA): TGTGCCAGCAGCTCACTAGCGGGGTACGAGCAGTACTTC.

Details on this clonotype: A much larger clone lies one base from this, so it may be a read error. The conserved phenylalanine or tryptophan is not found at the CDR3 terminus, so this likely reflects a read error. J is TRBJ1-1 and V is TRBV28; possibly TRBD1 for D (5 bases). The V and J ends lost 2 bases and 7 bases respectively, with 14 bases between them. The CDR3 totals 14 residues. The germline V gene encodes CDR1 MDHEN and CDR2 SYDVKM. CDR3 nucleotides: TGTGCCAGCAGTTTACCCAGGGAGTCAAATGAAGCTTTCCTT. Translation gives CASSLPRESNEAFL.

This clonotype was seen ten or more times. The rearrangement links TRBV11-2 to TRBJ2-3; 7 bases are shared with TRBD1. J was trimmed by 0 bases and V by 3 bases; bases with no gene match: 18. Germline lookup yields CDR1 SGHAT and CDR2 FQNNGV. The CDR3 has 20 residues. The CDR3 sequence is CASSLGKIKTGPSSTDTQYF. The CDR3 region has the DNA TGTGCCAGCAGCTTGGGTAAAATTAAGACAGGGCCCTCTAGCACAGATACGCAGTATTTT. The whole variable domain, filled in from reference TRBV11-2 and TRBJ2-3, reads EAGVAQSPRYKIIEKRQSVAFWCNPISGHATLYWYQQILGQGPKLLIQFQNNGVVDDSQLPKDRFSAERLKGVDSTLKIQPAKLEDSAVYLCASSLGKIKTGPSSTDTQYFGPGTRLTVL.

This clonotype was counted at least ten times. The rearrangement links TRBV15 to TRBJ2-1; TRBD1 is a possible D gene (5 bases). Trimming took 3 bases from V and 8 from J, leaving 17 bases between them. The CDR3 has 15 amino acids. Germline lookup yields CDR1 LNHNV and CDR2 YYDKDF (reference sequence). The CDR3 spells CATSRDPKWGDEQFF. The CDR3 bases are TGTGCCACCAGCAGGGACCCAAAATGGGGCGATGAGCAGTTCTTC. Filled out from reference TRBV15 and TRBJ2-1, the complete variable domain reads DAMVIQNPRYQVTQFGKPVTLSCSQTLNHNVMYWYQQKSSQAPKLLFHYYDKDFNNEADTPDNFQSRRPNTSFCFLDIRSPGLGDTAMYLCATSRDPKWGDEQFFGPGTRLTVL.

This clonotype came up many times. CDR3 sequence: CASSPGETQYF. CDR3 nucleotide sequence: TGTGCCAGCAGCCCGGGAGAGACCCAGTACTTC. The J gene is TRBJ2-5, the V gene TRBV11-2, with D hard to call. CDR1 and CDR2 (germline): SGHAT, FQNNGV. The CDR3 runs 11 residues. Trimming stripped 5 bases from V and 4 bases from J, with 5 bases between.

This clonotype was counted many times. V usage is TRBV28 and J usage is TRBJ1-1, with D possibly matching TRBD1 (5 bases). V dropped 2 bases and J dropped 0 bases, with 10 bases sitting between them. Germline CDR1 and CDR2: MDHEN and SYDVKM. The CDR3 has 15 amino acids. The DNA for the CDR3 is TGTGCCAGCAGTTTACTTGGGGGGGTGAACACTGAAGCTTTCTTT. Translating it yields CASSLLGGVNTEAFF. Together with reference TRBV28 and TRBJ1-1, the CDR3 gives the full variable domain: DVKVTQSSRYLVKRTGEKVFLECVQDMDHENMFWYRQDPGLGLRLIYFSYDVKMKEKGDIPEGYSVSREKKERFSLILESASTNQTSMYLCASSLLGGVNTEAFFGQGTRLTVV.

This clonotype was counted many times. The rearrangement links TRBV19 to TRBJ1-2; 10 bases match TRBD1. V shed 5 bases, J shed 7 bases, and the junction held 16 bases outside the gene matches. The CDR3 has 17 amino acids. CDR1 and CDR2 (germline): LNHDA, SQIVND (reference sequence). The DNA for the CDR3 is TGTGCCAGTAGTGCATGGGACAGGGGATTGCTACCTGCTGGCTACACCTTC. The encoded protein is CASSAWDRGLLPAGYTF.